These 32 T cell receptor beta chains came from one sample sequenced in a study of T cell changes during pregnancy in multiple sclerosis (dated by TCRdb to about 2019). The library relied on the immunoSEQ multiplex PCR assay. The immuneACCESS repertoire file appears here via TCRdb, limited to in-frame rearrangements. These files lack a portion of the clones; in checked studies, under half of the deficit traces to unresolved V genes, and the cause of the others is not known. Counted in this sample were 100,000 to 150,000 clones; 80% to 95% of them appeared once. Around 6% of the sample is held by the ten biggest clonotypes. The material was peripheral blood, obtained before pregnancy. These receptor sequences come from a female donor with multiple sclerosis, enrolled in a pregnancy study.

This sequence joins TRBV11-2 and TRBJ1-1, with D perhaps TRBD1 (6 bases). Trimming shortened V by 6 bases and J by 11 bases, and 16 bases separated the two germline ends. CDR1 is SGHAT, CDR2 FQNNGV, per germline. CDR3 length: 12 amino acids. DNA for the CDR3: TGTGCCAGCAGAAACAGGGTAAAGGACGCTTTCTTT. Translation gives CASRNRVKDAFF.

V is TRBV18 and J is TRBJ2-7; no definite D call. Germline V CDR1 and CDR2: KGHSH, LQKENI. Trimming shortened V by 3 bases and J by 6 bases, and 9 bases separated the two germline ends. The CDR3 is 12 residues long. The CDR3 coding sequence is TGTGCCAGCTCACCCAGGAATGGCGAGCAGTACTTC. Protein sequence: CASSPRNGEQYF.

Points on this clone: The sample holds other DNA sequences that translate to the same CDR3. This sequence joins TRBV5-1 and TRBJ1-1, with no clear D. This CDR3 spans 13 amino acids. The germline gives CDR1 SGHRS, CDR2 YFSETQ. V was cut by 0 bases and J by 1 base, with 4 bases left in between. CDR3 sequence (DNA): TGCGCCAGCAGCTTGGCCAGGAACACTGAAGCTTTCTTT. This translates into CASSLARNTEAFF.

CDR3 in amino acids: CATTGGLGETQYF. The CDR3 region has the DNA TGTGCCACTACAGGGGGACTGGGGGAGACCCAGTACTTC. The chain has TRBV19 and TRBJ2-5; 8 bases match TRBD1. The CDR3 is made up of 13 amino acids. Trimming took 10 bases from V and 5 from J; bases not matched to a gene: 9. CDR1 is LNHDA, CDR2 SQIVND, per germline (reference sequence).

This sequence joins TRBV9 and TRBJ2-5; 7 bases agree with TRBD1. Trimming at V came to 4 bases and at J to 3 bases, leaving 6 bases not matched to a gene. The CDR3 spans 14 residues. Germline CDR1 reads SGDLS; CDR2 reads YYNGEE. The CDR3 region is CASSPSGTEETQYF. DNA for the CDR3: TGTGCCAGCAGCCCCAGTGGGACAGAAGAGACCCAGTACTTC.

The chain recombines TRBV27 with TRBJ2-7; 8 bases agree with TRBD2. There are 15 residues in the CDR3. Germline values: CDR1 MNHEY, CDR2 SMNVEV (reference sequence). Unmatched junction bases numbered 6, after V lost 3 bases and J lost 2 bases. The CDR3 region has the DNA TGTGCCAGCAGTTTGCGGGGGGAAAACCCCTACGAGCAGTACTTC. Amino acid sequence: CASSLRGENPYEQYF.

This rearrangement joins TRBV7-6 to TRBJ2-3; D unclear. CDR3 length: 13 amino acids. V was trimmed by 4 bases and J by 6 bases, leaving 11 bases between them. Germline loops: CDR1 SGHVS, CDR2 FNYEAQ. CDR3 coding DNA: TGTGCCAGCAGCTCCCGACTCCGGGATACGCAGTATTTT. Residues: CASSSRLRDTQYF.

The gene calls are TRBV30 and TRBJ2-5, with D perhaps TRBD2 (5 bases). The CDR3 has 12 residues. Germline V lookup: CDR1 GTSNPN, CDR2 SVGIG (reference sequence). The V and J ends lost 2 bases and 4 bases respectively, with 8 bases between them. CDR3 in DNA: TGTGCCTGGAGTATCGCGGGAGAGACCCAGTACTTC. Translation gives CAWSIAGETQYF.

This chain joins TRBV7-2 and TRBJ2-5, with D possibly matching TRBD1 (6 bases). Trimming pared 1 base from V and 4 bases from J, leaving 25 bases between. Looked up from germline, CDR1 is SGHTA and CDR2 is FQGNSA. The CDR3 is made up of 19 amino acids. The CDR3 spells CASSLGTVQGRRKRETQYF. The CDR3 coding sequence is TGTGCCAGCAGCTTAGGGACGGTTCAGGGGCGTAGGAAGAGAGAGACCCAGTACTTC.

The table lists this clone with a count of one. V usage is TRBV11-3 and J usage is TRBJ2-1; unclear D gene. The V gene lost 4 bases and the J gene lost 3 bases, with 7 bases spanning the gap. Germline lookup yields CDR1 SGHNT and CDR2 YENEEA. The CDR3 is 13 residues long. For the CDR3, the DNA is TGTGCCAGCAGCTACCACAACTACAATGAGCAGTTCTTC. Protein sequence: CASSYHNYNEQFF.

The V and J genes are TRBV28 and TRBJ1-1; 10 bases map to TRBD1. The V and J ends lost 5 bases and 1 base, in that order; junction bases with no gene match: 4. Per germline, CDR1 MDHEN and CDR2 SYDVKM. The CDR3 spans 15 residues. CDR3 in amino acids: CASSPRDRGNTEAFF. For the CDR3, the DNA is TGTGCCAGCAGTCCGCGGGACAGGGGGAACACTGAAGCTTTCTTT. Supplemented by reference TRBV28 and TRBJ1-1, the full variable domain reads DVKVTQSSRYLVKRTGEKVFLECVQDMDHENMFWYRQDPGLGLRLIYFSYDVKMKEKGDIPEGYSVSREKKERFSLILESASTNQTSMYLCASSPRDRGNTEAFFGQGTRLTVV.

The CDR3 loop reads CASSIVRQRWDQPQHF. DNA for the CDR3: TGTGCCAGTAGTATAGTGAGACAGAGATGGGATCAGCCCCAGCATTTT. The chain links TRBV19 to TRBJ1-5; a weak D match, TRBD1 (5 bases). Germline lookup yields CDR1 LNHDA and CDR2 SQIVND (reference sequence). Trimming took 1 base from V and 5 from J, leaving 15 bases between them. The CDR3 contains 16 residues.

The sample holds a few counts of this clone. This chain links TRBV18 with TRBJ1-5; no definite D call. Germline lookup yields CDR1 KGHSH and CDR2 LQKENI. This CDR3 is built from 15 residues. With 2 bases removed from V and 5 bases from J, the gap between germline ends came to 13 bases. The DNA of the CDR3 is TGTGCCAGCTCACCATTGGGAGGGTTCGATCAGCCCCAGCATTTT. Protein sequence: CASSPLGGFDQPQHF. The full variable domain, rest sourced from reference TRBV18 and TRBJ1-5, is NAGVMQNPRHLVRRRGQEARLRCSPMKGHSHVYWYRQLPEEGLKFMVYLQKENIIDESGMPKERFSAEFPKEGPSILRIQQVVRGDSAAYFCASSPLGGFDQPQHFGDGTRLSIL.

This clone is a singleton in its sample. This sequence joins TRBV19 and TRBJ1-2, with a tentative D call TRBD1 (6 bases). V dropped 8 bases and J dropped 0 bases, with 13 bases sitting between them. Germline V gene data show CDR1 as LNHDA and CDR2 as SQIVND (reference sequence). CDR3 size: 14 residues. The CDR3 nucleotides read TGTGCCAGTGAGGACAGCCGACCTAACTATGGCTACACCTTC. Amino acid sequence: CASEDSRPNYGYTF.

The gene calls are TRBV7-9 and TRBJ1-3; 7 nucleotides line up with TRBD1. The CDR3 spans 16 residues. The germline V gene encodes CDR1 SEHNR and CDR2 FQNEAQ (reference sequence). J was trimmed by 0 bases and V by 3 bases; bases with no gene match: 5. The CDR3 DNA sequence: TGTGCCAGCAGCTTTGGACAGGTCCCCTCTGGAAACACCATATATTTT. Amino acids: CASSFGQVPSGNTIYF.

The chain carries TRBV18 and TRBJ2-5, with D hard to call. Per the germline V gene, CDR1 is KGHSH and CDR2 is LQKENI. This CDR3 has 16 amino acids. V lost 2 bases and J 0 bases, leaving 13 bases between the germline ends. CDR3 DNA: TGTGCCAGCTCACCAAATTTTTACGGTGACCAAGAGACCCAGTACTTC. It yields the protein CASSPNFYGDQETQYF.

This chain uses TRBV7-9 with TRBJ1-1; 10 positions match TRBD1. CDR1 is SEHNR, CDR2 FQNEAQ, per germline (reference sequence). V shed 1 base, J shed 5 bases, and the junction held 4 bases outside the gene matches. CDR3 length: 15 residues. In DNA form, the CDR3 reads TGTGCCAGCAGCTTAGGGGGGACAGGGGCAACTGAAGCTTTCTTT. It yields the protein CASSLGGTGATEAFF.

The rearrangement uses TRBV5-5 and TRBJ2-3; 9 bases are a match to TRBD1. The V segment lost 4 bases and the J segment 1 base; nucleotides outside the gene matches: 10. The CDR3 has 17 amino acids. CDR1 and CDR2 from the germline V gene are SGHKS and YYEKEE (reference sequence). The DNA for the CDR3 is TGTGCCAGCAGCCCGGGATACGGGACAGGGCGCACAGATACGCAGTATTTT. This sequence encodes CASSPGYGTGRTDTQYF. Using reference TRBV5-5 and TRBJ2-3 for the parts outside the CDR3, the full variable domain is DAGVTQSPTHLIKTRGQQVTLRCSPISGHKSVSWYQQVLGQGPQFIFQYYEKEERGRGNFPDRFSARQFPNYSSELNVNALLLGDSALYLCASSPGYGTGRTDTQYFGPGTRLTVL.

The V gene is TRBV9, the J gene TRBJ2-5; 8 bases are a match to TRBD2. This CDR3 has 15 amino acids. Germline assignment: CDR1 SGDLS and CDR2 YYNGEE. After removal of 7 bases from V and 1 base from J, the junction contained 9 bases not matched to a gene. This CDR3 reads CASGGGGGFQETQYF. CDR3 bases: TGTGCCAGCGGGGGAGGCGGGGGGTTCCAAGAGACCCAGTACTTC.

The rearrangement joins TRBV13 to TRBJ2-1, with 8 bases fitting TRBD2. Germline CDR1 and CDR2: PRHDT and FYEKMQ (reference sequence). The CDR3 runs 19 residues. V shed 5 bases, J shed 7 bases, and the junction held 22 bases outside the gene matches. The CDR3 DNA sequence: TGTGCCAGCAGCCTACACAGTACCGACGGGAGGGCCGTTAGGAATGAGCAGTTCTTC. Protein sequence: CASSLHSTDGRAVRNEQFF.

The gene calls are TRBV5-5 and TRBJ2-2; 10 nucleotides align to TRBD1. V dropped 9 bases and J dropped 6; count of bases not matched to a gene: 8. The germline CDR1 and CDR2 sequences are SGHKS and YYEKEE (reference sequence). CDR3 size: 14 residues. For the CDR3, the DNA is TGTGCCACCAGGACAGGGGGGCACGCCGGGGAGCTGTTTTTT. It encodes CATRTGGHAGELFF.

This chain links TRBV28 with TRBJ2-7; TRBD1 aligns across 9 bases. The CDR3 spans 17 residues. The germline gives CDR1 MDHEN, CDR2 SYDVKM. Trimming removed 3 bases from V and 3 bases from J; junction bases left unmatched: 12. The CDR3 nucleotides read TGTGCCAGCAGTTTGGGAACAGGGGGCGTGGGGTACTACGAGCAGTACTTC. As protein: CASSLGTGGVGYYEQYF.

J is TRBJ2-7 and V is TRBV7-9; a possible D gene is TRBD2 (5 bases). Germline CDR1 is SEHNR and CDR2 is FQNEAQ (reference sequence). V was trimmed by 5 bases and J by 3 bases, leaving 23 bases between them. This CDR3 region has 17 residues. CDR3: CASSLAPGLAESYEQYF. The CDR3 bases are TGTGCCAGCAGCCTCGCTCCTGGACTGGCCGAAAGCTACGAGCAGTACTTC. Supplemented by reference TRBV7-9 and TRBJ2-7, the full variable domain reads DTGVSQNPRHKITKRGQNVTFRCDPISEHNRLYWYRQTLGQGPEFLTYFQNEAQLEKSRLLSDRFSAERPKGSFSTLEIQRTEQGDSAMYLCASSLAPGLAESYEQYFGPGTRLTVT.

The chain recombines TRBV6-5 with TRBJ1-5; a weak D match, TRBD1 (5 bases). This CDR3 is 13 amino acids long. CDR1 and CDR2 (germline): MNHEY, SVGAGI. Trimming removed 6 bases at V and 7 bases at J, with 13 bases between. DNA for the CDR3: TGTGCCAGCAGAGACAGCCTCCACCAGCCCCAGCATTTT. Its protein product is CASRDSLHQPQHF.

This rearrangement joins TRBV10-2 to TRBJ2-7; a weak D match, TRBD1 (6 bases). Germline V CDR1 and CDR2: WSHSY, SAAADI. V was trimmed by 2 bases and J by 1 base, leaving 12 bases between them. This CDR3 region has 15 residues. CDR3 region: CASSETNRASYEQYF. CDR3 bases: TGCGCCAGCAGTGAGACGAACAGGGCGTCCTACGAGCAGTACTTC.

The chain recombines TRBV2 with TRBJ2-1; perhaps TRBD1 as D (5 bases). This CDR3 has 16 residues. Germline V CDR1 and CDR2: SNHLY, FYNNEI. Trimming removed 6 bases at V and 3 bases at J, with 18 bases between. In nucleotides, the CDR3 is TGTGCCAGCAGCAGATCAGGGTTCCCCTACTACAATGAGCAGTTCTTC. This sequence encodes CASSRSGFPYYNEQFF.

V and J are TRBV28 and TRBJ1-4; 9 bases are shared with TRBD1. The CDR3 is 14 amino acids. Germline V CDR1 and CDR2: MDHEN, SYDVKM. J was trimmed by 7 bases and V by 6 bases; bases with no gene match: 6. DNA for the CDR3: TGTGCCAGCAGAAACAGGGGGCAAGCTGAAAAACTGTTTTTT. Translating gives CASRNRGQAEKLFF. The full variable domain, its missing parts supplied by reference TRBV28 and TRBJ1-4, is DVKVTQSSRYLVKRTGEKVFLECVQDMDHENMFWYRQDPGLGLRLIYFSYDVKMKEKGDIPEGYSVSREKKERFSLILESASTNQTSMYLCASRNRGQAEKLFFGSGTQLSVL.

DNA of the CDR3: TGTGCCAGCAGCGTAGACTGGGTAGTAGCGGGGGGGGCGTTAGATACGCAGTATTTT. Protein: CASSVDWVVAGGALDTQYF. V usage is TRBV9 and J usage is TRBJ2-3; 11 bases match TRBD2. J was trimmed by 5 bases and V by 0 bases; bases with no gene match: 14. Germline V gives CDR1 SGDLS, CDR2 YYNGEE. There are 19 residues in the CDR3.

V is TRBV7-9 and J is TRBJ1-2; TRBD1 is a possible D gene (6 bases). Germline V gene data show CDR1 as SEHNR and CDR2 as FQNEAQ (reference sequence). This CDR3 has 14 amino acids. V was trimmed by 5 bases and J by 5 bases, leaving 15 bases between them. Here the CDR3 reads CASSLRQDLYGYTF. The CDR3, as DNA: TGTGCCAGCAGCCTCCGACAGGACTTATATGGCTACACCTTC.

This chain connects TRBV7-2 to TRBJ2-6, with 10 bases aligning to TRBD2. Trimming removed 0 bases from V and 0 bases from J; junction bases left unmatched: 8. Germline CDR1 SGHTA, CDR2 FQGNSA. This CDR3 has 20 amino acids. CDR3 sequence reads: CASSLAGASGGISGANVLTF. CDR3 bases: TGTGCCAGCAGCTTAGCCGGGGCTAGCGGGGGTATCTCTGGGGCCAACGTCCTGACTTTC.

This chain uses TRBV11-3 with TRBJ2-7; 10 nucleotides line up with TRBD2. The CDR3 is made up of 16 amino acids. V lost 4 bases to trimming and J lost 2 bases; unmatched junction nucleotides: 8. Per germline, CDR1 SGHNT and CDR2 YENEEA. The CDR3, as DNA: TGTGCCAGCAGCTCCGGACTAGCGGAACAGACCTACGAGCAGTACTTC. Residues: CASSSGLAEQTYEQYF. The entire variable domain, with the rest obtained from reference TRBV11-3 and TRBJ2-7, is as follows: EAGVVQSPRYKIIEKKQPVAFWCNPISGHNTLYWYLQNLGQGPELLIRYENEEAVDDSQLPKDRFSAERLKGVDSTLKIQPAELGDSAVYLCASSSGLAEQTYEQYFGPGTRLTVT.

Of note for this clone: Other DNA sequences of this sample code for an identical CDR3. The chain recombines TRBV28 with TRBJ2-3, with a tentative D call TRBD1 (6 bases). This CDR3 contains 14 residues. Germline V lookup: CDR1 MDHEN, CDR2 SYDVKM. Trimming removed 2 bases from V and 0 bases from J, with 6 bases in between. This CDR3 reads CASSLGGSTDTQYF. The CDR3 coding sequence is TGTGCCAGCAGTTTAGGGGGCAGCACAGATACGCAGTATTTT.